The source of this T cell receptor (beta chain) is a study of human T cells and chemical hapten exposure. Across the study: Among samples, TCR yields varied mainly because of small differences in pooled library volume. Study-wide results and limits: It should be noted that donors had alopecia, so their immune response may differ from healthy people's.

Worth noting for this clonotype: As yet, its antigen is unknown.

Time point specified: pre-sensitization, week 0. The treatment: therapeutic diphenylcyclopropenone sensitization with weekly scalp DPC. Total RNA extraction was carried out from unfractionated whole blood. Patch tests were applied only after blood draws. Individual cDNA molecules each carried unique molecular identifiers attached by the library. From the RACE reads, TCRdb called clonotypes with MiXCR, one entry per CDR3 protein. Seen here are tens of thousands of distinct CDR3 sequences, approximately 12% observed once, and the top ten hold approximately 1.9%. Sequenced material: whole blood, taken in connection with sensitization to the hapten diphenylcyclopropenone (DPC). The TCR comes from a woman between 40 and 50 years old with alopecia areata. Some clones in this sample may be carry-over from other donors' samples.

The chain's CDR3 is CSASSAGAFNEQFF. The CDR3 nucleotides are TGCAGTGCTAGTAGCGCAGGGGCCTTCAATGAGCAGTTCTTC. The rearrangement joins TRBV20-1 to TRBJ2-1; perhaps TRBD1 as D (6 bases). The CDR3 covers 14 residues. The V and J ends lost 3 bases and 6 bases respectively, with 15 bases between them. Germline V gene sequence: CDR1 DFQATT, CDR2 SNEGSKA (reference sequence).